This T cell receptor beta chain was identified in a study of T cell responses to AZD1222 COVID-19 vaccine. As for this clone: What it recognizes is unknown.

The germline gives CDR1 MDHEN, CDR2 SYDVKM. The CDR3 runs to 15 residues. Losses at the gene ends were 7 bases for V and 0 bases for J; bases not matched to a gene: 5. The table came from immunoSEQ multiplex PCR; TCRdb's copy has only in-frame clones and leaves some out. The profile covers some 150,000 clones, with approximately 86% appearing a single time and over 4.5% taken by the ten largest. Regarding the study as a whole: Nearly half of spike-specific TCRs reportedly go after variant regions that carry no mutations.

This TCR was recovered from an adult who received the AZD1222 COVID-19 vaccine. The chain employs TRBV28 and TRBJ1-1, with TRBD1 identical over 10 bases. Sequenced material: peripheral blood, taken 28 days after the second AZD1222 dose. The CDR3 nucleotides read TGTGCCAGCAACCGACAGGGGGCCTTGAACACTGAAGCTTTCTTT. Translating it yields CASNRQGALNTEAFF.